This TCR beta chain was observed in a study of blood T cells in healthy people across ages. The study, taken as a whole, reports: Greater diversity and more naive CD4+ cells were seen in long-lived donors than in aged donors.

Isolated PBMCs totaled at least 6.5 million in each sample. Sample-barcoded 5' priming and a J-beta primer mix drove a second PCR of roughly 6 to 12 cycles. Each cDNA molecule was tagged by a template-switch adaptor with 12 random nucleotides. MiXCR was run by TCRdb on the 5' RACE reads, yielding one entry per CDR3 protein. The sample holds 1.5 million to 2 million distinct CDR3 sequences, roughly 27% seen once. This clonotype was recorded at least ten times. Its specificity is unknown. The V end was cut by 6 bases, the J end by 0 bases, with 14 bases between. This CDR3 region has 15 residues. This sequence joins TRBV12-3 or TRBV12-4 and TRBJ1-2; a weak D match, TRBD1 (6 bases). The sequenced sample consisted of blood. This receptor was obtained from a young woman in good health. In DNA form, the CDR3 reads TGTGCCAGCAGACGGCAGGGGTCTGCTAACTATGGCTACACCTTC. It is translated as CASRRQGSANYGYTF.